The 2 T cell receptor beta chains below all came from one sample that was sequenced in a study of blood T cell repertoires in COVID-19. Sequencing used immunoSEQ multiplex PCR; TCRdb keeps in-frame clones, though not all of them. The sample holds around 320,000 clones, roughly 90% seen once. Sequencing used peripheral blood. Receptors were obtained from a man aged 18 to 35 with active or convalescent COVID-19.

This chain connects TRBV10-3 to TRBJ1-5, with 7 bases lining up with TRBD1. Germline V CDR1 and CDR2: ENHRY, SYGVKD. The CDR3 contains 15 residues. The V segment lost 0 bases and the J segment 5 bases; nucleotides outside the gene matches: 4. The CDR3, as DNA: TGTGCCATCAGTGAGTCCGGCAGGGGGGATCAGCCCCAGCATTTT. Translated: CAISESGRGDQPQHF.

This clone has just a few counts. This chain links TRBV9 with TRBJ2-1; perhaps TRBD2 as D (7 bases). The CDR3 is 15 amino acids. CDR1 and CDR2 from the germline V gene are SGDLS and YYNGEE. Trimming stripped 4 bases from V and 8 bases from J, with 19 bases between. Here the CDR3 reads CASSPGGGPNHEQFF. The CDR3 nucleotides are TGTGCCAGCAGCCCCGGCGGGGGCCCGAACCATGAGCAGTTCTTC.